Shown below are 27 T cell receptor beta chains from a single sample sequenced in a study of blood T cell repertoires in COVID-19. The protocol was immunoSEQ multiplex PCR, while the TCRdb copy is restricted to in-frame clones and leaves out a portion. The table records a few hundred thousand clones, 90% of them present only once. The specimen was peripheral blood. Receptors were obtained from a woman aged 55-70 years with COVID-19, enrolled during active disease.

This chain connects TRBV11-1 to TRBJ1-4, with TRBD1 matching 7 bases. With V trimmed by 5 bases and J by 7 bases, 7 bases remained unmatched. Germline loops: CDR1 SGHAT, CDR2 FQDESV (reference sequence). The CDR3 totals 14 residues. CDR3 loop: CASSPDRNAEKLFF. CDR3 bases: TGTGCCAGCAGCCCGGACAGGAATGCTGAAAAACTGTTTTTT.

DNA of the CDR3: TGCGCCAGCAGCTTGGGGACAATGAACACTGAAGCTTTCTTT. This sequence encodes CASSLGTMNTEAFF. The chain recombines TRBV5-1 with TRBJ1-1; TRBD1 might be the D (5 bases). Germline V gene data show CDR1 as SGHRS and CDR2 as YFSETQ. This CDR3 contains 14 residues. V was trimmed by 0 bases and J by 0 bases, leaving 6 bases between them.

This CDR3 is CASSEAGRQVTQYF. In DNA form, the CDR3 reads TGTGCCAGCAGTGAGGCAGGGCGGCAGGTTACGCAGTATTTT. The chain recombines TRBV6-1 with TRBJ2-3; the D gene is possibly TRBD1 (5 bases). Trimming took 3 bases from V and 8 from J, leaving 15 bases between them. Looked up from germline, CDR1 is MNHNS and CDR2 is SASEGT. This CDR3 is 14 amino acids long.

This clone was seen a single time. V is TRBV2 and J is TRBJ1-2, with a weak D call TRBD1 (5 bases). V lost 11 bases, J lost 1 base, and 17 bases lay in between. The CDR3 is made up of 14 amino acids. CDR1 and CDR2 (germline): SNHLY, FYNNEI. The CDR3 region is CAAPVGDSNYGYTF. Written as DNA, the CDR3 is TGTGCCGCACCGGTTGGAGACAGTAACTATGGCTACACCTTC.

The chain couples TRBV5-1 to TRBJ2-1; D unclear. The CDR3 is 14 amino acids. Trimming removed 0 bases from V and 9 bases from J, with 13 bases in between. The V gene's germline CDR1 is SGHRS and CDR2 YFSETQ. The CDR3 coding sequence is TGCGCCAGCAGCTTGGGCGACGGCGGCGGTGAGCAGTTCTTC. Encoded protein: CASSLGDGGGEQFF.

The CDR3 region is CASSLGLRTEAFF. CDR3 bases: TGTGCCAGCAGTTTGGGCCTAAGGACTGAAGCTTTCTTT. V usage is TRBV12-3 or TRBV12-4 and J usage is TRBJ1-1; D is undetermined. V dropped 3 bases and J dropped 5 bases, with 10 bases sitting between them. CDR3 length equals 13 residues.

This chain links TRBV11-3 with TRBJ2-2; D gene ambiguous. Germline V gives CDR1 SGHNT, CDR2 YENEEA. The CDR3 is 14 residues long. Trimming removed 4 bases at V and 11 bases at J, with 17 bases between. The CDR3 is CASSSPVPPSELFF. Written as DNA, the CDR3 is TGTGCCAGCAGCTCGCCCGTACCGCCGAGTGAGCTGTTTTTT.

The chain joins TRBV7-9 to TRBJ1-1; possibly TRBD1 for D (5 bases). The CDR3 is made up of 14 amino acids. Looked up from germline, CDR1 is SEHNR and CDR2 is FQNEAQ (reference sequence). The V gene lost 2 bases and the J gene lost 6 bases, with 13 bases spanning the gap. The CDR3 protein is CASSLIIQGAEAFF. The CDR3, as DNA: TGTGCCAGCAGCTTAATCATCCAGGGTGCTGAAGCTTTCTTT.

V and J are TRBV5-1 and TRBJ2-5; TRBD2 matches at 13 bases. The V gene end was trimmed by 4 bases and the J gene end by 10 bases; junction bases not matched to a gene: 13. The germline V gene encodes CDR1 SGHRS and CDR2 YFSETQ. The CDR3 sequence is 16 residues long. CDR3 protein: CASSEPGLAGRRGQYF. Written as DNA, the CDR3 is TGCGCCAGCAGCGAGCCGGGACTAGCGGGGAGAAGGGGCCAGTACTTC.

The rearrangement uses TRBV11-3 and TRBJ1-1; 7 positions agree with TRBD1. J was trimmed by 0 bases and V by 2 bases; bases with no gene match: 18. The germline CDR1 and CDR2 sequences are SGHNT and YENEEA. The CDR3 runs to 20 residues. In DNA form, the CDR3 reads TGTGCCAGCAGCTTATTCTCAGGAAGGACAGGCTACCCTATGAACACTGAAGCTTTCTTT. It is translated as CASSLFSGRTGYPMNTEAFF.

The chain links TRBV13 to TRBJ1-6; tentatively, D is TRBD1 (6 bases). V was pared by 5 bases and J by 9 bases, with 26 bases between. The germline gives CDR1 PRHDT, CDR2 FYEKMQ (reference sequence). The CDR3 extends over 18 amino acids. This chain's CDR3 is CASSRFSDRLEVSSPLHF. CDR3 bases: TGTGCCAGCAGCCGATTTTCAGACAGGTTGGAAGTAAGTTCACCCCTCCACTTT.

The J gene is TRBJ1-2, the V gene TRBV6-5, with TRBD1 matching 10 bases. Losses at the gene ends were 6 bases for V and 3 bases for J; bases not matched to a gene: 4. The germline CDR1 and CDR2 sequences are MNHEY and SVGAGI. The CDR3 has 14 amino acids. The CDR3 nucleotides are TGTGCCAGCAGACGGGGGACAGGGGACTATGGCTACACCTTC. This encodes CASRRGTGDYGYTF.

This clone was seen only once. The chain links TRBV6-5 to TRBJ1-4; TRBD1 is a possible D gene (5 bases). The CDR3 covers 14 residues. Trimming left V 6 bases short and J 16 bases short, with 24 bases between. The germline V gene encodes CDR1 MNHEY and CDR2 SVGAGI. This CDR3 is CASSLDNRPNLGFF. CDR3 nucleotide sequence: TGTGCCAGCAGCTTGGACAATCGACCTAATCTGGGGTTTTTT.

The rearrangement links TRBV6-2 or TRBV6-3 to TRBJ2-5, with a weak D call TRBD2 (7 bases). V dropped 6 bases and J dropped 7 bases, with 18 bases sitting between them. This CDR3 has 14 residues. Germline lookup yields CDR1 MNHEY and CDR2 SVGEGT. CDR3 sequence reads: CASSPTRGAGTQYF. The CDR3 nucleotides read TGTGCCAGCAGCCCGACCCGGGGGGCCGGGACCCAGTACTTC.

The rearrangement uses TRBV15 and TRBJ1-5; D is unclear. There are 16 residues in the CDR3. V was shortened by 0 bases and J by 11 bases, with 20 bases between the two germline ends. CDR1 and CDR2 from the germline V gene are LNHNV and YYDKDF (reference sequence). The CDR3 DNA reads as TGTGCCACCAGCAGAGAAACCGGGAGCCTTCTCGGGACCCAGCATTTT. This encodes CATSRETGSLLGTQHF.

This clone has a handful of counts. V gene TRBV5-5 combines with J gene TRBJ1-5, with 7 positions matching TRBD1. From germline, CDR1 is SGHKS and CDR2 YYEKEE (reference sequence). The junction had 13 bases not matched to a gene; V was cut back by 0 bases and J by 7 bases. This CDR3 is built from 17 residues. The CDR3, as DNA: TGTGCCAGCAGCTTGGACTTGCGACAGGGTTCACGGCAGCCCCAGCATTTT. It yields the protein CASSLDLRQGSRQPQHF.

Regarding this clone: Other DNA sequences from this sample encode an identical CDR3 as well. DNA of the CDR3: TGTGCCAGCACAGGTTCCTACGAGCAGTACTTC. This gives the protein CASTGSYEQYF. The chain employs TRBV6-5 and TRBJ2-7; D remains unclear. The CDR3 consists of 11 residues. The V and J ends lost 7 bases and 1 base respectively, with 5 bases between them. Germline V gene sequence: CDR1 MNHEY, CDR2 SVGAGI.

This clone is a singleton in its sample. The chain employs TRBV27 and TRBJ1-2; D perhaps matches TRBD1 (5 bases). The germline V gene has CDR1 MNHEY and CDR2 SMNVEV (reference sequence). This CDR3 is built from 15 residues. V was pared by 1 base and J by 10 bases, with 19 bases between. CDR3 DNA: TGTGCCAGCAGTTTATTTCCCCGCGGGGGGAATTCCTACACCTTC. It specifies CASSLFPRGGNSYTF.

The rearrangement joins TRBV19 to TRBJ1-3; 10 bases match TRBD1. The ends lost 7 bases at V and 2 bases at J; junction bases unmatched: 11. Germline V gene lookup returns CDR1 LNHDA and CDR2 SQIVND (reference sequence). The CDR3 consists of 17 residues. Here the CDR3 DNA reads TGTGCCAGTACCCTCAACCCGGGACAGGGGACTGGAAACACCATATATTTT. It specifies CASTLNPGQGTGNTIYF.

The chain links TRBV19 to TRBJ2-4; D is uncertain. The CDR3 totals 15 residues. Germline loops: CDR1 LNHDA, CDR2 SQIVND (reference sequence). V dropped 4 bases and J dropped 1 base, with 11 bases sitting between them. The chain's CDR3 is CASSNIGRAKNIQYF. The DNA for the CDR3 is TGTGCCAGTAGTAACATTGGCAGGGCCAAAAACATTCAGTACTTC.

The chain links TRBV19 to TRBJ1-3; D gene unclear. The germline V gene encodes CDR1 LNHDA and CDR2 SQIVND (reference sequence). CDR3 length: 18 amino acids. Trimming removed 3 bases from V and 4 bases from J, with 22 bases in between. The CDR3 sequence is CASSIRGAGRLGGNTIYF. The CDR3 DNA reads TGTGCCAGTAGTATTAGAGGTGCGGGGAGGCTAGGCGGAAACACCATATATTTT.

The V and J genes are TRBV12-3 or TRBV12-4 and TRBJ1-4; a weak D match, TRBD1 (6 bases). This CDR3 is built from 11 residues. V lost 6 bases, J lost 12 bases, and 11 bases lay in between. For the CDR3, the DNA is TGTGCCAGCAGGGGGGCGGTTGAACTGTTTTTT. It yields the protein CASRGAVELFF.

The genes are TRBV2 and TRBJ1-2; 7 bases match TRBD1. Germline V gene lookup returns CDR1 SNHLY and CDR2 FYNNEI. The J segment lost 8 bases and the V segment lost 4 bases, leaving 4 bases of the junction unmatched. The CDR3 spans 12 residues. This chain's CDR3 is CASSGTGGGYTF. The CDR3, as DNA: TGTGCCAGCAGTGGGACAGGAGGGGGCTACACCTTC.

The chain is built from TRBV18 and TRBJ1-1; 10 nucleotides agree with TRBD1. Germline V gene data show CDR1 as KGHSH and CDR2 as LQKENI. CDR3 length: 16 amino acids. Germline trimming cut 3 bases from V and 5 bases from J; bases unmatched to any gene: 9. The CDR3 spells CASSPMRDRGGTEAFF. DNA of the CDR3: TGTGCCAGCTCACCGATGAGGGACAGGGGTGGGACTGAAGCTTTCTTT.

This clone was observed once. In DNA form, the CDR3 reads TGCGCCAGCAGCCGCGGGACTAGCGGGGAGACCCAGTACTTC. Translated, it gives CASSRGTSGETQYF. This chain links TRBV5-1 with TRBJ2-5; 12 bases fit TRBD2. The length of the CDR3 is 14 residues. Per the germline V gene, CDR1 is SGHRS and CDR2 is YFSETQ. The J segment lost 5 bases and the V segment lost 4 bases, leaving 3 bases of the junction unmatched.

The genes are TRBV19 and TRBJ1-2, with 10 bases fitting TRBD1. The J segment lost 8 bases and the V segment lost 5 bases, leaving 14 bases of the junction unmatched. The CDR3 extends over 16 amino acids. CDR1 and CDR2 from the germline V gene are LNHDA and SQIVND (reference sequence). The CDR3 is CASSGRQFGTGDGYTF. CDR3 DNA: TGTGCCAGTAGTGGCCGGCAATTTGGGACAGGGGACGGCTACACCTTC.

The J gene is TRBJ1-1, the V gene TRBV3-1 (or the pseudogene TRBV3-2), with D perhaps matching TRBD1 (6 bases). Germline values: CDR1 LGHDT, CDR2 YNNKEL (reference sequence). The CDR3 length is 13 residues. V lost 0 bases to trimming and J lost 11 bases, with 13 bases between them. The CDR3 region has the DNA TGTGCCAGCAGCCAAGAGGGGGGGGCGACTGCTTTCTTT. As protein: CASSQEGGATAFF.